A single sample is the source of the 30 T cell receptor beta chains below, sequenced in a study of early stage breast cancer tumors. The method was immunoSEQ multiplex PCR; TCRdb's version includes in-frame clones alone and lacks a portion of them. The sample comprises roughly 30,000 clones, 70% to 75% of which are singletons, and about 4.7% rests with the top ten. The sequenced material came from blood. These receptors came from a person aged 40 to 49 with breast cancer.

The chain has TRBV15 and TRBJ2-7, with TRBD2 matching over 9 bases. V lost 0 bases, J lost 0 bases, and 9 bases stayed unmatched. CDR1 and CDR2 (germline): LNHNV, YYDKDF (reference sequence). The CDR3 has 18 residues. CDR3: CATSRDKSSGIISYEQYF. The CDR3 DNA follows: TGTGCCACCAGCAGAGATAAGTCTAGCGGGATTATCTCCTACGAGCAGTACTTC. The full variable domain, rest sourced from reference TRBV15 and TRBJ2-7, is DAMVIQNPRYQVTQFGKPVTLSCSQTLNHNVMYWYQQKSSQAPKLLFHYYDKDFNNEADTPDNFQSRRPNTSFCFLDIRSPGLGDTAMYLCATSRDKSSGIISYEQYFGPGTRLTVT.

The chain links TRBV6-5 to TRBJ2-2; D is unclear. V was trimmed by 6 bases and J by 5 bases, leaving 13 bases between them. CDR3 length: 14 amino acids. CDR1 MNHEY and CDR2 SVGAGI come from the germline V gene. Written as DNA, the CDR3 is TGTGCCAGCAGCTCCGTATTAGTTACCGGGGAGCTGTTTTTT. It codes for CASSSVLVTGELFF.

The V gene is TRBV5-5, the J gene TRBJ2-3; D remains ambiguous. CDR3 length: 13 residues. CDR1 and CDR2 from the germline V gene are SGHKS and YYEKEE (reference sequence). The V end was cut by 4 bases, the J end by 4 bases, with 10 bases between. The CDR3 reads CASSARESDTQYF. In DNA form, the CDR3 reads TGTGCCAGCAGCGCCAGAGAGTCAGATACGCAGTATTTT.

The chain uses TRBV11-3 and TRBJ1-4; D possibly corresponds to TRBD1 (5 bases). CDR1 and CDR2 (germline): SGHNT, YENEEA. Trimming cost V 5 bases and J 0 bases, with 16 bases left between them. This CDR3 is built from 17 residues. CDR3 coding DNA: TGTGCCAGCAGCAAGGGACCTCGCAAATCAACTAATGAAAAACTGTTTTTT. This encodes CASSKGPRKSTNEKLFF.

The chain employs TRBV7-9 and TRBJ2-7; D perhaps matches TRBD2 (6 bases). CDR3 size: 13 residues. Between the trimmed V and J ends, which lost 6 bases and 3 bases, there was a span of 12 bases. Germline-derived CDR1 and CDR2 are SEHNR and FQNEAQ (reference sequence). The CDR3 DNA follows: TGTGCCAGCAGTCAACTGGGGGGCTACGAGCAGTACTTC. Translation gives CASSQLGGYEQYF.

As DNA, the CDR3 is TGTGCCAGCAGCCGGGGGACAAGGGGGATGACAGATACGCAGTATTTT. The encoded protein is CASSRGTRGMTDTQYF. This chain links TRBV7-3 with TRBJ2-3; tentatively, D is TRBD1 or TRBD2 (6 bases each). CDR1 SGHTA and CDR2 FQGTGA come from the germline V gene. V was clipped by 5 bases and J by 3 bases, with 18 bases between them. The CDR3 has 16 residues.

The chain combines TRBV7-6 with TRBJ2-2, with 12 positions matching TRBD2. The CDR3 is 15 residues long. Trimming at V came to 5 bases and at J to 6 bases, leaving 4 bases not matched to a gene. Germline values: CDR1 SGHVS, CDR2 FNYEAQ. CDR3 bases: TGTGCCAGCAGCGCAGGACTAGCGGGGTCCGGGGAGCTGTTTTTT. This encodes CASSAGLAGSGELFF. The complete variable domain, with remaining parts taken from reference TRBV7-6 and TRBJ2-2, reads GAGVSQSPRYKVTKRGQDVALRCDPISGHVSLYWYRQALGQGPEFLTYFNYEAQQDKSGLPNDRFSAERPEGSISTLTIQRTEQRDSAMYRCASSAGLAGSGELFFGEGSRLTVL.

This sequence joins TRBV27 and TRBJ2-1, with 11 nucleotides matching TRBD2. Trimming took 6 bases from V and 3 from J; bases not matched to a gene: 13. CDR1 and CDR2 from the germline V gene are MNHEY and SMNVEV (reference sequence). CDR3 length: 18 residues. The CDR3 loop reads CASSTLGLAGGDYNEQFF. The CDR3 coding sequence is TGTGCCAGCAGCACCCTCGGGCTAGCGGGAGGAGACTACAATGAGCAGTTCTTC.

In nucleotides, the CDR3 is TGCGCCAGCAGCCAAGGGGTCCGGGACAGGGTATTAATGGTGTGGCAGTATTTT. It is translated as CASSQGVRDRVLMVWQYF. The chain employs TRBV4-1 and TRBJ2-3; 9 bases agree with TRBD1. Trimming at V came to 1 base and at J to 11 bases, leaving 19 bases not matched to a gene. The CDR3 is 18 residues long. The germline gives CDR1 MGHRA, CDR2 YSYEKL.

This chain's CDR3 is CASSQQGADPYGYTF. The DNA for the CDR3 is TGTGCCAGCTCTCAGCAGGGGGCGGATCCCTATGGCTACACCTTC. The chain combines TRBV18 with TRBJ1-2; 8 bases align to TRBD1. V trimming: 6 bases; J trimming: 4 bases; junction bases outside the gene matches: 10. The CDR3 runs to 15 residues. CDR1 and CDR2 (germline): KGHSH, LQKENI.

This chain joins TRBV30 and TRBJ1-5; D possibly corresponds to TRBD1 (6 bases). From germline, CDR1 is GTSNPN and CDR2 SVGIG (reference sequence). This CDR3 is built from 14 residues. Trimming removed 1 base at V and 9 bases at J, with 16 bases between. The CDR3, as DNA: TGTGCCTGGAGTGACCGCAGGGGAGTTCTGCCCCAGCATTTT. Its protein is CAWSDRRGVLPQHF. The whole variable domain, filled in from reference TRBV30 and TRBJ1-5, reads SQTIHQWPATLVQPVGSPLSLECTVEGTSNPNLYWYRQAAGRGLQLLFYSVGIGQISSEVPQNLSASRPQDRQFILSSKKLLLSDSGFYLCAWSDRRGVLPQHFGDGTRLSIL.

In its sample, this clone was seen a few times. The chain links TRBV5-6 to TRBJ1-2, with unresolved D. The CDR3 length is 15 residues. The V gene's germline CDR1 is SGHDT and CDR2 YYEEEE. Trimming removed 4 bases at V and 3 bases at J, with 16 bases between. CDR3 bases: TGTGCCAGCAGCCCGGGCCCGATGGGAGACTATGGCTACACCTTC. This codes for CASSPGPMGDYGYTF.

The chain carries TRBV20-1 and TRBJ2-5; TRBD2 might be the D (5 bases). V was clipped by 7 bases and J by 3 bases, with 9 bases between them. Per germline, CDR1 DFQATT and CDR2 SNEGSKA (reference sequence). The CDR3 consists of 11 residues. CDR3 sequence reads: CSVAAEETQYF. CDR3 DNA: TGCAGTGTAGCAGCGGAAGAGACCCAGTACTTC.

The sample holds one count of this clone. V and J are TRBV5-1 and TRBJ2-1; TRBD2 matches at 14 bases. The length of the CDR3 is 15 residues. With V trimmed by 4 bases and J by 6 bases, 3 bases remained unmatched. Germline CDR1 reads SGHRS; CDR2 reads YFSETQ. The CDR3 reads CASSTGLAGVNEQFF. In DNA, the CDR3 is TGCGCCAGCAGCACGGGACTAGCGGGAGTCAATGAGCAGTTCTTC. The full variable domain, completed using reference TRBV5-1 and TRBJ2-1, is KAGVTQTPRYLIKTRGQQVTLSCSPISGHRSVSWYQQTPGQGLQFLFEYFSETQRNKGNFPGRFSGRQFSNSRSEMNVSTLELGDSALYLCASSTGLAGVNEQFFGPGTRLTVL.

The chain joins TRBV29-1 to TRBJ2-5, with D possibly TRBD2 on 5 matching bases. The CDR3 is 11 residues long. V gave up 7 bases and J gave up 2 bases, with 8 bases separating them. The germline V gene has CDR1 SQVTM and CDR2 ANQGSEA. The CDR3 nucleotides read TGCAGCGCGGGAACGCAAGAGACCCAGTACTTC. This translates into CSAGTQETQYF.

This chain joins TRBV7-2 and TRBJ2-7, with a weak D call TRBD1 (6 bases). V lost 4 bases and J 5 bases, leaving 18 bases between the germline ends. CDR3 length equals 15 residues. CDR1 and CDR2 (germline): SGHTA, FQGNSA. The CDR3 spells CASSSNTGSSHEQYF. CDR3 sequence (DNA): TGTGCCAGCAGCTCAAACACAGGGAGTTCTCACGAGCAGTACTTC. The full variable domain, rest sourced from reference TRBV7-2 and TRBJ2-7, is GAGVSQSPSNKVTEKGKDVELRCDPISGHTALYWYRQSLGQGLEFLIYFQGNSAPDKSGLPSDRFSAERTGGSVSTLTIQRTQQEDSAVYLCASSSNTGSSHEQYFGPGTRLTVT.

This chain uses TRBV6-6 with TRBJ2-1; D remains unclear. V shed 7 bases and J shed 13 bases, with 14 bases lying between them. This CDR3 has 11 amino acids. Germline V gene data show CDR1 as MNHNY and CDR2 as SVGAGI (reference sequence). In DNA, the CDR3 is TGTGCCAGCACTAAAGGGCAGGACCAGTTCTTC. It translates to CASTKGQDQFF.

The gene calls are TRBV7-3 and TRBJ2-3; the D gene is possibly TRBD2 (5 bases). CDR1 is SGHTA and CDR2 is FQGTGA in the germline V gene. There are 14 residues in the CDR3. V was shortened by 5 bases and J by 4 bases, with 13 bases between the two germline ends. The CDR3 bases are TGTGCCAGCAGCAGCGGCCCTGCGGCAGATACGCAGTATTTT. It specifies CASSSGPAADTQYF.

The V and J genes are TRBV11-2 and TRBJ2-2, with 7 bases identical to TRBD2. This CDR3 is built from 16 residues. Trimming took 3 bases from V and 4 from J; bases not matched to a gene: 8. From germline, CDR1 is SGHAT and CDR2 FQNNGV. The CDR3 region has the DNA TGTGCCAGCAGCTTGATTATGGGGAGGGCCACCGGGGAGCTGTTTTTT. Protein: CASSLIMGRATGELFF.

This clone appeared a single time. The chain has TRBV19 and TRBJ2-2, with a possible D match to TRBD2 (5 bases). Trimming cost V 8 bases and J 6 bases, with 7 bases left between them. CDR3 size: 11 residues. The germline gives CDR1 LNHDA, CDR2 SQIVND (reference sequence). This CDR3 reads CASRDAGELFF. The DNA of the CDR3 is TGTGCCAGTCGGGATGCCGGGGAGCTGTTTTTT.

This clone was counted between two and nine times. The chain employs TRBV6-1 and TRBJ2-1, with 7 bases that match TRBD2. V shed 3 bases and J 2 bases; nucleotides not matched to a gene: 4. The CDR3 has 15 amino acids. Germline values: CDR1 MNHNS, CDR2 SASEGT. CDR3 sequence: CASSDGREPYNEQFF. The CDR3 nucleotides are TGTGCCAGCAGTGACGGGCGGGAGCCCTACAATGAGCAGTTCTTC.

This CDR3 is CAWSRQTNTGELFF. The CDR3 DNA reads TGTGCCTGGAGCAGACAGACGAACACCGGGGAGCTGTTTTTT. This chain connects TRBV30 to TRBJ2-2; the D gene is possibly TRBD1 (5 bases). V was trimmed by 3 bases and J by 0 bases, leaving 8 bases between them. This CDR3 is built from 14 residues. Germline loops: CDR1 GTSNPN, CDR2 SVGIG (reference sequence). The complete variable domain, with remaining parts taken from reference TRBV30 and TRBJ2-2, reads SQTIHQWPATLVQPVGSPLSLECTVEGTSNPNLYWYRQAAGRGLQLLFYSVGIGQISSEVPQNLSASRPQDRQFILSSKKLLLSDSGFYLCAWSRQTNTGELFFGEGSRLTVL.

This sequence joins TRBV5-1 and TRBJ2-3; 14 nucleotides match TRBD2. Germline CDR1 is SGHRS and CDR2 is YFSETQ. V lost 2 bases and J lost 6; bases outside the gene matches: 5. There are 16 residues in the CDR3. Here the CDR3 DNA reads TGCGCCAGCAGCTTTGGGACTAGCGGGAGTAAGGATACGCAGTATTTT. It translates to CASSFGTSGSKDTQYF.

This clone was seen only a few times. The chain joins TRBV27 to TRBJ1-1, with D perhaps TRBD1 (6 bases). In germline, CDR1 is MNHEY, CDR2 SMNVEV (reference sequence). Trimming pared 3 bases from V and 4 bases from J, leaving 12 bases between. The CDR3 covers 14 residues. The CDR3: CASSFDGGGTEAFF. The DNA of the CDR3 is TGTGCCAGCAGTTTTGACGGAGGGGGCACTGAAGCTTTCTTT.

This clone was seen a few times. The chain carries TRBV18 and TRBJ1-1, with D perhaps TRBD1 (5 bases). The length of the CDR3 is 14 residues. Trimming left V 5 bases short and J 3 bases short, with 13 bases between. Germline V gives CDR1 KGHSH, CDR2 LQKENI. CDR3 loop: CASSANQGDTEAFF. CDR3 bases: TGTGCCAGCTCAGCGAATCAGGGAGACACTGAAGCTTTCTTT.

This clone has more than one count but fewer than ten. The rearrangement joins TRBV7-2 to TRBJ1-1; D might be TRBD1 (6 bases). With 1 base removed from V and 6 bases from J, the gap between germline ends came to 15 bases. Germline CDR1 and CDR2: SGHTA and FQGNSA. The CDR3 has 15 amino acids. The CDR3 sequence is CASSLEGGLRAEAFF. The CDR3 DNA follows: TGTGCCAGCAGCTTAGAGGGGGGGCTTCGTGCTGAAGCTTTCTTT.

V usage is TRBV7-8 and J usage is TRBJ1-2; D is unclear. Germline CDR1 is SGHVS and CDR2 is FQNEAQ. V gave up 4 bases and J gave up 4 bases, with 10 bases separating them. This CDR3 has 13 amino acids. CDR3 amino acids: CASSSRVPYGYTF. The CDR3 DNA is TGTGCCAGCAGCTCCCGAGTACCCTATGGCTACACCTTC.

The gene calls are TRBV18 and TRBJ2-1; 13 bases fit TRBD2. CDR1 and CDR2 (germline): KGHSH, LQKENI. The CDR3 extends over 18 amino acids. V shed 1 base, J shed 7 bases, and the junction held 10 bases outside the gene matches. The CDR3 nucleotides read TGTGCCAGCTCACCACTTTTTACTAGCGGGAGGGCCCGAAATGAGCAGTTCTTC. Protein sequence: CASSPLFTSGRARNEQFF.

In its sample, this clone was seen a few times. The rearrangement uses TRBV27 and TRBJ1-2, with D perhaps TRBD1 (6 bases). Germline CDR1 MNHEY, CDR2 SMNVEV (reference sequence). The CDR3 runs to 15 residues. Trimming removed 0 bases from V and 8 bases from J, with 16 bases in between. The CDR3 here is CASSLSQGRGDGYTF. Here the CDR3 DNA reads TGTGCCAGCAGTTTATCGCAGGGGCGGGGGGACGGCTACACCTTC.

This sequence joins TRBV6-5 and TRBJ1-3; a weak D match, TRBD1 (6 bases). Per the germline V gene, CDR1 is MNHEY and CDR2 is SVGAGI. The V end lost 6 bases, the J end lost 1 base, and 13 bases lay between the germline ends. CDR3 size: 15 residues. The CDR3 DNA is TGTGCCAGCAGGAGATCAGGGGTTTCTGGAAACACCATATATTTT. Encoded protein: CASRRSGVSGNTIYF.